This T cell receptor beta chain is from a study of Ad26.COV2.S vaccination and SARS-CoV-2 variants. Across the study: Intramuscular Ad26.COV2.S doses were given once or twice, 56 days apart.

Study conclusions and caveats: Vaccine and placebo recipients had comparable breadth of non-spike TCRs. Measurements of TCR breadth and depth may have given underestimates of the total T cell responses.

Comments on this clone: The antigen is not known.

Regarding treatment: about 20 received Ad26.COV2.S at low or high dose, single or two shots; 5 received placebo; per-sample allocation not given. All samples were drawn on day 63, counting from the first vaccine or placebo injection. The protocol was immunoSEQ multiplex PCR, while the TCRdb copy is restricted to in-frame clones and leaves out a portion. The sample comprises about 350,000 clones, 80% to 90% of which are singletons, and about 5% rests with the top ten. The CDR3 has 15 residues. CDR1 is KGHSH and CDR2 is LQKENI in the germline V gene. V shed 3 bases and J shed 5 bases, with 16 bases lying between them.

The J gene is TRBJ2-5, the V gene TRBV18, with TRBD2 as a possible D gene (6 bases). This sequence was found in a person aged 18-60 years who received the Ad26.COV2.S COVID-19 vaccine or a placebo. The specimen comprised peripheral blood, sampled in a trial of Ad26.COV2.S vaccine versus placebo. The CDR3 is CASSPPGLRMETQYF. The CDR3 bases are TGTGCCAGCTCACCCCCGGGACTTAGGATGGAGACCCAGTACTTC.